This T cell receptor beta chain is from a study of blood T cell repertoires in COVID-19. Authors' processing steps: Nucleated cell counts were estimated from reference gene primer amplification. Measured with immunoSEQ multiplex PCR; TCRdb has only the in-frame clones, and not every one. V and J calls and clone size are those listed in that table; D and trimming were worked out from the DNA. The profile shows approximately 300,000 clones, approximately 86% of them singletons. In germline, CDR1 is MNHEY, CDR2 SVGAGI. The CDR3 is 15 residues long. With 8 bases removed from V and 5 bases from J, the gap between germline ends came to 21 bases.

The receptor comes from a woman aged 45-65 years with active or convalescent COVID-19. Sequencing used peripheral blood. The chain is built from TRBV6-5 and TRBJ1-2; perhaps TRBD1 as D (5 bases). As DNA, the CDR3 is TGTGCCAGCTCGCCGGGTGGGCAGGGCACATATGGCTACACCTTC. Its translation: CASSPGGQGTYGYTF.